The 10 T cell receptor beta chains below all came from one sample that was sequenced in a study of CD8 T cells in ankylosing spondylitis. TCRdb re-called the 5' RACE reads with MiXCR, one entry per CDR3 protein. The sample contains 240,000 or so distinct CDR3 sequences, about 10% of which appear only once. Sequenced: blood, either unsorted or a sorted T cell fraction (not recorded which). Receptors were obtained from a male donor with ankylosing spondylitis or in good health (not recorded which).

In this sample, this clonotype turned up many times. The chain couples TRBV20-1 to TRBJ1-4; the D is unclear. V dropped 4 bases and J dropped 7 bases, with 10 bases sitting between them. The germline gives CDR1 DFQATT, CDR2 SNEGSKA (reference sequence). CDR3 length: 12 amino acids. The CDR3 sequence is CSATVSFEKLFF. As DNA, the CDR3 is TGCAGTGCTACTGTCAGCTTTGAAAAACTGTTTTTT.

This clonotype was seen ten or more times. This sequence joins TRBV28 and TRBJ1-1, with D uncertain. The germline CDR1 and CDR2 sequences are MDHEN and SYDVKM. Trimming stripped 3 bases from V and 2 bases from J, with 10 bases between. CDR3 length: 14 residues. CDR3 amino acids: CASSFSRDNTEAFF. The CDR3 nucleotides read TGTGCCAGCAGTTTCAGCCGGGATAACACTGAAGCTTTCTTT.

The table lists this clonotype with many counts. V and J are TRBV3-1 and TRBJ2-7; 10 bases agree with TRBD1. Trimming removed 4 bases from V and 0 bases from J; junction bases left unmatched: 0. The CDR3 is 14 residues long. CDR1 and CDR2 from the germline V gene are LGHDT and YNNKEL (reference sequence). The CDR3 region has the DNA TGTGCCAGCAGCCGGGACAGGGGCTCCTACGAGCAGTACTTC. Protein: CASSRDRGSYEQYF.

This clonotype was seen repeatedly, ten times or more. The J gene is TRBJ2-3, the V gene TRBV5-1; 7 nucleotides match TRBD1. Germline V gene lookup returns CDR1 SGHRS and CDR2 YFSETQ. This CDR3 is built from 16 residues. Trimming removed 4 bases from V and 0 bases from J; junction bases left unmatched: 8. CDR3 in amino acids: CASSPLGTASTDTQYF. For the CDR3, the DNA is TGCGCCAGCAGCCCCCTCGGGACAGCAAGCACAGATACGCAGTATTTT.

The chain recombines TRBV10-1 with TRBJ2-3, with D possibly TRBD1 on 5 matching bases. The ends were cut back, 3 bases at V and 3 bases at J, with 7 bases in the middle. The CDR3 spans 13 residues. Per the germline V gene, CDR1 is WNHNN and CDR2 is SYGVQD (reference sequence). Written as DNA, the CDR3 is TGCGCCAGCAGTGATCCAGGGACAGATACGCAGTATTTT. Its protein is CASSDPGTDTQYF.

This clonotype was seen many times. The CDR3 sequence: CASSGGSGNEQFF. Written as DNA, the CDR3 is TGTGCCAGCAGCGGGGGCTCGGGCAATGAGCAGTTCTTC. The chain has TRBV9 and TRBJ2-1; a possible D gene is TRBD1 (5 bases). The germline V and J ends were trimmed by 3 bases and 6 bases, with 10 bases remaining between them. The CDR3 length is 13 residues. CDR1 and CDR2 (germline): SGDLS, YYNGEE.

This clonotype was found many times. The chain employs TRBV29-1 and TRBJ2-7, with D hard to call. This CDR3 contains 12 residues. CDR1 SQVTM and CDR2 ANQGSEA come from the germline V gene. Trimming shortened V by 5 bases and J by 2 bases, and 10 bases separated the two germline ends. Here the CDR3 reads CSVFEETYEQYF. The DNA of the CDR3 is TGCAGCGTTTTTGAGGAGACCTACGAGCAGTACTTC.

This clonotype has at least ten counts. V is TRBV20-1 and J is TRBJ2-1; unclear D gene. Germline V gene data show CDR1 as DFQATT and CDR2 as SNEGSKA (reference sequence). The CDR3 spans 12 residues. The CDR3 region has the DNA TGCAGCCCTGCCGGCAGTACCCATGAGCAGTTCTTC. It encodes CSPAGSTHEQFF.

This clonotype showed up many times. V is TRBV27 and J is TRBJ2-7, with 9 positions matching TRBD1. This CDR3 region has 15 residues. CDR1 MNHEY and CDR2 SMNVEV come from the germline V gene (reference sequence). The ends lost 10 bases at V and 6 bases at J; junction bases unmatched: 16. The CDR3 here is CANARGGQGRVEQYF. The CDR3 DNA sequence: TGTGCCAACGCCCGTGGGGGACAGGGACGGGTCGAGCAGTACTTC.

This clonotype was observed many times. The CDR3 sequence: CATSRETSGYLRSYEQYF. The CDR3 DNA reads TGTGCCACCAGCAGAGAGACTAGCGGGTACCTCAGGTCCTACGAGCAGTACTTC. The chain has TRBV15 and TRBJ2-7; 10 bases agree with TRBD2. The germline CDR1 and CDR2 sequences are LNHNV and YYDKDF (reference sequence). The CDR3 runs to 18 residues. V dropped 0 bases and J dropped 1; count of bases not matched to a gene: 9.